This note documents a single TCR beta chain sequence. Antigen unknown. These data belong to a study of CXCR3-negative and CXCR3-positive naive CD8 T cells. Broader study findings: The study found more hydrophobic TRB CDR3s in CXCR3-positive naive cells than in CXCR3-negative naive cells. Both naive subsets had comparably high diversity; memory CD8+ cells much lower. Naive subsets had comparable surface CD5, so TRB CDR3 properties gauged TCR strength.

The CDR3 runs to 13 residues. Germline values: CDR1 DFQATT, CDR2 SNEGSKA (reference sequence). Per CD8+ T cell subset, triplicate sorts of some 300,000 cells each were done. UMI-labeled 5' RACE yielded the TRB cDNA libraries. TCRdb reprocessed the 5' RACE reads; each CDR3 protein has one entry and no DNA is given. Recorded here are 130,000 to 150,000 distinct CDR3 sequences; the top ten clones represent 0.25% to 0.3%. The sequence was obtained from a human donor in good health. Some clones in this sample may be carry-over from other donors' samples. The chain has TRBV20-1 and TRBJ2-3; the D gene TCRdb calls, TRBD2, cannot be checked with no DNA. The specimen sequenced was naive CXCR3+ CD8+ T cells from blood. Stated subset: CD45RO-CCR7+CD27+CD95- naive CD8+ T cells expressing CXCR3 (TNR3+). The CDR3 spells CSAGPASTDTQYF.